Presented here are 20 T cell receptor beta chains from one specimen sequenced in a study of cytomegalovirus exposure and HLA in healthy donors. Amplification used 60 Vbeta primers and 13 Jbeta primers. Produced via immunoSEQ multiplex PCR; TCRdb's table is partial and in-frame only. The sample has roughly 150,000 clones, approximately 71% seen once. Sequenced input: PBMCs. The receptor set was obtained from a man aged 30 to 39 in good health and CMV-seropositive.

The J gene is TRBJ2-1, the V gene TRBV5-1, with 9 bases that match TRBD2. CDR1 SGHRS and CDR2 YFSETQ come from the germline V gene. This CDR3 spans 13 amino acids. Trimming removed 5 bases from V and 9 bases from J; junction bases left unmatched: 6. The CDR3 DNA reads as TGCGCCAGCAGAGAGCGGGAGGACAGTGAGCAGTTCTTC. Protein product: CASREREDSEQFF.

The CDR3 nucleotides are TGTGCCAGCAGCTTGCCCGGGACTAGGGGTATGAATGAGCAGTTCTTC. Its protein product is CASSLPGTRGMNEQFF. The rearrangement uses TRBV7-3 and TRBJ2-1; TRBD2 matches 8 bases. The CDR3 has 16 residues. Germline V gene sequence: CDR1 SGHTA, CDR2 FQGTGA. J lost 7 bases, V lost 3 bases, and 11 bases had no gene match.

The DNA of the CDR3 is TGTGCCAGCAGACAGGGACAGGGAGACGGAGGCTACACCTTC. Residues: CASRQGQGDGGYTF. This chain links TRBV7-9 with TRBJ1-2, with 9 bases aligning to TRBD1. The CDR3 runs to 14 residues. CDR1 is SEHNR, CDR2 FQNEAQ, per germline (reference sequence). V gave up 6 bases and J gave up 8 bases; unmatched junction bases: 10.

The chain combines TRBV7-2 with TRBJ2-5; 8 bases line up with TRBD2. Trimming at V came to 3 bases and at J to 4 bases, leaving 10 bases not matched to a gene. CDR1 and CDR2 (germline): SGHTA, FQGNSA. There are 16 residues in the CDR3. The CDR3 DNA follows: TGTGCCAGCAGCTTCGGGCCGGCGGGAGGAGGAGAGACCCAGTACTTC. Translating gives CASSFGPAGGGETQYF. Variable domain in full (rest from reference TRBV7-2 and TRBJ2-5): GAGVSQSPSNKVTEKGKDVELRCDPISGHTALYWYRQSLGQGLEFLIYFQGNSAPDKSGLPSDRFSAERTGGSVSTLTIQRTQQEDSAVYLCASSFGPAGGGETQYFGPGTRLLVL.

The CDR3 spells CASSLGPGRVQGGELFF. CDR3 DNA sequence: TGCGCCAGCAGCCTTGGACCGGGTCGAGTCCAGGGCGGGGAGCTGTTTTTT. The rearrangement joins TRBV4-1 to TRBJ2-2, with TRBD1 as a possible D gene (5 bases). CDR1 and CDR2 (germline): MGHRA, YSYEKL. V dropped 4 bases and J dropped 7 bases, with 22 bases sitting between them. This CDR3 spans 17 amino acids.

The V call is TRBV29-1, the J call TRBJ2-7; 8 nucleotides agree with TRBD1. With 0 bases clipped from V and 2 bases from J, the junction kept 6 bases outside the gene matches. This CDR3 spans 15 amino acids. CDR1 and CDR2 from the germline V gene are SQVTM and ANQGSEA. DNA of the CDR3: TGCAGCGTTGAAGAAACCCAGGGGGCAACCTACGAGCAGTACTTC. Translation gives CSVEETQGATYEQYF.

This clone was detected only a few times. The chain employs TRBV9 and TRBJ1-5; the match to TRBD1 covers 9 bases. This CDR3 comprises 15 residues. V trimming: 1 base; J trimming: 4 bases; junction bases outside the gene matches: 3. Germline V gene lookup returns CDR1 SGDLS and CDR2 YYNGEE. The CDR3 DNA follows: TGTGCCAGCAGCGTAACAGGGGGCGTGAATCAGCCCCAGCATTTT. Protein sequence: CASSVTGGVNQPQHF. Full variable domain (rest looked up from reference TRBV9 and TRBJ1-5): DSGVTQTPKHLITATGQRVTLRCSPRSGDLSVYWYQQSLDQGLQFLIQYYNGEERAKGNILERFSAQQFPDLHSELNLSSLELGDSALYFCASSVTGGVNQPQHFGDGTRLSIL.

This clone was counted only a few times. The germline gene is not matched at one end of the junction; a read error may be the cause. The rearrangement joins TRBV20-1 to TRBJ1-2; D is undetermined. CDR3 length equals 8 residues. Germline V gene lookup returns CDR1 DFQATT and CDR2 SNEGSKA (reference sequence). In DNA form, the CDR3 reads TGCAGTGCTAGACAGGATTACTTC. Protein sequence: CSARQDYF.

V gene TRBV11-1 combines with J gene TRBJ2-2; D uncertain. CDR1 SGHAT and CDR2 FQDESV come from the germline V gene (reference sequence). V was shortened by 4 bases and J by 3 bases, with 9 bases between the two germline ends. The CDR3 is made up of 14 amino acids. CDR3 loop: CASSSYLDTGELFF. The DNA for the CDR3 is TGTGCCAGCAGCTCCTACTTAGACACCGGGGAGCTGTTTTTT. Drawing the rest from reference TRBV11-1 and TRBJ2-2, the complete variable domain is EAEVAQSPRYKITEKSQAVAFWCDPISGHATLYWYRQILGQGPELLVQFQDESVVDDSQLPKDRFSAERLKGVDSTLKIQPAELGDSAMYLCASSSYLDTGELFFGEGSRLTVL.

This clone was counted between two and nine times. The chain carries TRBV9 and TRBJ1-3; 9 positions match TRBD1. Trimming at V came to 4 bases and at J to 0 bases, leaving 14 bases not matched to a gene. The CDR3 totals 19 residues. CDR1 and CDR2 (germline): SGDLS, YYNGEE. CDR3 DNA: TGTGCCAGCAGCCCCTGGACAGGGGTGGTGGAAGGCTCTGGAAACACCATATATTTT. Protein sequence: CASSPWTGVVEGSGNTIYF.

This chain joins TRBV6-5 and TRBJ1-5; TRBD1 might be the D (5 bases). The CDR3 loop spans 15 amino acids. V lost 0 bases and J 6 bases, leaving 12 bases between the germline ends. CDR1 and CDR2 (germline): MNHEY, SVGAGI. CDR3: CASSYSREGRQPQHF. Here the CDR3 DNA reads TGTGCCAGCAGTTACTCGAGGGAGGGGCGTCAGCCCCAGCATTTT.

Only one count was recorded for this clone. The chain uses TRBV7-9 and TRBJ1-2, with unresolved D. V lost 5 bases and J 3 bases, leaving 10 bases between the germline ends. The CDR3 is 13 residues long. The germline gives CDR1 SEHNR, CDR2 FQNEAQ (reference sequence). The CDR3 is CASSPQPYYGYTF. As DNA, the CDR3 is TGTGCCAGCAGCCCACAGCCTTACTATGGCTACACCTTC.

The V gene is TRBV5-8, the J gene TRBJ2-2, with TRBD2 matching 9 bases. Germline CDR1 SGHTS, CDR2 YDEGEE. The length of the CDR3 is 16 residues. J gave up 5 bases and V 2 bases, and 7 bases lay outside the gene matches. The CDR3 region is CASSFGTSGPTGELFF. CDR3 DNA sequence: TGTGCCAGCAGCTTCGGAACTAGCGGGCCTACCGGGGAGCTGTTTTTT.

The chain uses TRBV2 and TRBJ1-1, with TRBD1 as a possible D gene (6 bases). V was pared by 8 bases and J by 7 bases, with 11 bases between. The germline V gene has CDR1 SNHLY and CDR2 FYNNEI. This CDR3 has 11 residues. The CDR3 coding sequence is TGTGCCAGCCTGCAGACAGGTGAAGCTTTCTTT. Protein sequence: CASLQTGEAFF. Together with reference TRBV2 and TRBJ1-1, the CDR3 gives the full variable domain: EPEVTQTPSHQVTQMGQEVILRCVPISNHLYFYWYRQILGQKVEFLVSFYNNEISEKSEIFDDQFSVERPDGSNFTLKIRSTKLEDSAMYFCASLQTGEAFFGQGTRLTVV.

V usage is TRBV6-1 and J usage is TRBJ2-1, with TRBD2 identical over 10 bases. The germline V gene has CDR1 MNHNS and CDR2 SASEGT. The CDR3 is 15 amino acids. Trimming at V came to 10 bases and at J to 2 bases, leaving 8 bases not matched to a gene. The CDR3 is CATVSGRDPYNEQFF. The DNA of the CDR3 is TGTGCCACCGTAAGCGGGAGGGATCCCTACAATGAGCAGTTCTTC.

This sequence joins TRBV28 and TRBJ1-5; 7 bases fit TRBD1. The CDR3 is 16 residues long. From germline, CDR1 is MDHEN and CDR2 SYDVKM. The V segment lost 6 bases and the J segment 2 bases; nucleotides outside the gene matches: 10. The DNA for the CDR3 is TGTGCCAGCAGGCCCGTCACAGGGGAGGGCAATCAGCCCCAGCATTTT. It specifies CASRPVTGEGNQPQHF.

This chain joins TRBV7-9 and TRBJ1-2; a weak D match, TRBD1 (6 bases). The V and J ends lost 5 bases and 4 bases respectively, with 14 bases between them. This CDR3 is 14 amino acids long. Germline-derived CDR1 and CDR2 are SEHNR and FQNEAQ (reference sequence). CDR3: CASSPQGRGYGYTF. CDR3 DNA: TGTGCCAGCAGCCCACAGGGTAGAGGCTATGGCTACACCTTC.

The chain carries TRBV5-1 and TRBJ1-5; TRBD1 might be the D (5 bases). Between the trimmed V and J ends, which lost 4 bases and 5 bases, there was a span of 13 bases. CDR3 size: 14 residues. CDR1 SGHRS and CDR2 YFSETQ come from the germline V gene. CDR3 in DNA: TGCGCCAGCAGCATCGGGACTCAGGATCAGCCCCAGCATTTT. Amino acids: CASSIGTQDQPQHF.

The chain has TRBV29-1 and TRBJ2-7, with TRBD2 as a possible D gene (5 bases). This CDR3 region has 11 residues. The germline V gene encodes CDR1 SQVTM and CDR2 ANQGSEA. V was trimmed by 4 bases and J by 6 bases, leaving 10 bases between them. CDR3: CSVGREFEQYF. The DNA for the CDR3 is TGCAGCGTTGGAAGGGAGTTCGAGCAGTACTTC.

This clone appeared a few times. V is TRBV2 and J is TRBJ1-5, with 7 bases matching TRBD1. Germline CDR1 reads SNHLY; CDR2 reads FYNNEI. V was clipped by 1 base and J by 6 bases; unmatched bases: 9. This CDR3 is built from 16 residues. DNA of the CDR3: TGTGCCAGCAGTGAAGGGAGACAGGGAGGCAGTCAGCCCCAGCATTTT. Translation: CASSEGRQGGSQPQHF. Full variable domain (missing parts from reference TRBV2 and TRBJ1-5): EPEVTQTPSHQVTQMGQEVILRCVPISNHLYFYWYRQILGQKVEFLVSFYNNEISEKSEIFDDQFSVERPDGSNFTLKIRSTKLEDSAMYFCASSEGRQGGSQPQHFGDGTRLSIL.